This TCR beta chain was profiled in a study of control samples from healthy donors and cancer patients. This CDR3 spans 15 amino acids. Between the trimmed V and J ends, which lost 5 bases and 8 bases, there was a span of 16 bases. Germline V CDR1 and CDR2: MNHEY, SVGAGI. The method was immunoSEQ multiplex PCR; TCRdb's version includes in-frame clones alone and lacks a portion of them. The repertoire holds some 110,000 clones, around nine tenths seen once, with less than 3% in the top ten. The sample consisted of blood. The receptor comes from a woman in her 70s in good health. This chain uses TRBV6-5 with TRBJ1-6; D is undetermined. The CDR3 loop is CASSNEGNGYSPLHF. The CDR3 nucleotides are TGTGCCAGCAGTAACGAAGGAAACGGCTATTCACCCCTCCACTTT.